Below, 7 T cell receptor beta chains from the same sample are listed, as sequenced in a study of T-cell memory formation after mild COVID-19. TCRdb called the 5' RACE reads again in MiXCR, with one record for every CDR3 protein. The sample holds nearly 110,000 distinct CDR3 sequences, over 15% seen once. Material for sequencing was PBMCs or a T cell subset sorted from them (not recorded which). The source of these receptors is an adult woman who had mild COVID-19 (a few samples of this study predate the infection). Cell type and time point are not known.

This clonotype has only a few counts. The chain recombines TRBV24-1 with TRBJ2-1; 11 nucleotides match TRBD2. Germline V gene lookup returns CDR1 KGHDR and CDR2 SFDVKD. CDR3 length: 16 residues. J lost 4 bases, V lost 4 bases, and 5 bases had no gene match. CDR3 protein: CATSDQLAGEYNEQFF. The CDR3 DNA reads TGTGCCACCAGTGACCAACTAGCGGGAGAGTACAATGAGCAGTTCTTC.

The rearrangement uses TRBV4-1 and TRBJ2-1, with D unresolved. Germline CDR1 reads MGHRA; CDR2 reads YSYEKL. The CDR3 contains 15 residues. The V and J ends lost 1 base and 6 bases respectively, with 13 bases between them. The CDR3 region has the DNA TGCGCCAGCAGCCAAGCCACTGGGGAAAGCAATGAGCAGTTCTTC. As protein: CASSQATGESNEQFF.

This clonotype was seen more than once but under ten times. The chain uses TRBV7-9 and TRBJ2-1, with TRBD1 matching 8 bases. V shed 5 bases and J 8 bases; nucleotides not matched to a gene: 14. The CDR3 totals 16 residues. CDR1 SEHNR and CDR2 FQNEAQ come from the germline V gene (reference sequence). The CDR3 nucleotides read TGTGCCAGCAGCGCCATAAGACAGGGGATGAAGGATGAGCAGTTCTTC. Translation: CASSAIRQGMKDEQFF.

The chain recombines TRBV6-5 with TRBJ2-1, with D uncertain. V was shortened by 1 base and J by 2 bases, with 9 bases between the two germline ends. Looked up from germline, CDR1 is MNHEY and CDR2 is SVGAGI. This CDR3 has 15 amino acids. CDR3 amino acids: CASSYFNSPYNEQFF. The DNA of the CDR3 is TGTGCCAGCAGTTACTTTAACAGCCCCTACAATGAGCAGTTCTTC.

This clonotype was observed a handful of times. The chain employs TRBV5-1 and TRBJ2-7; D possibly matches TRBD1 or TRBD2 (6 bases each). This CDR3 spans 15 amino acids. V was pared by 2 bases and J by 4 bases, with 16 bases between. CDR1 SGHRS and CDR2 YFSETQ come from the germline V gene. CDR3 nucleotides: TGCGCCAGCAGCTTCGTCTCTTCGGGGGCGTACGAGCAGTACTTC. It encodes CASSFVSSGAYEQYF.

Many counts were recorded for this clonotype. The chain combines TRBV7-2 with TRBJ1-1, with a possible D match to TRBD1 (6 bases). In germline, CDR1 is SGHTA, CDR2 FQGNSA. Trimming took 5 bases from V and 3 from J, leaving 10 bases between them. The CDR3 covers 13 residues. CDR3 DNA sequence: TGTGCCAGCAGCCTAGGGGGGGACACTGAAGCTTTCTTT. Translation gives CASSLGGDTEAFF. Together with reference TRBV7-2 and TRBJ1-1, the CDR3 gives the full variable domain: GAGVSQSPSNKVTEKGKDVELRCDPISGHTALYWYRQSLGQGLEFLIYFQGNSAPDKSGLPSDRFSAERTGGSVSTLTIQRTQQEDSAVYLCASSLGGDTEAFFGQGTRLTVV.

This chain connects TRBV2 to TRBJ2-7; no definite D call. Germline loops: CDR1 SNHLY, CDR2 FYNNEI. CDR3 size: 12 residues. V lost 6 bases and J 6 bases, leaving 12 bases between the germline ends. The CDR3 DNA is TGTGCCAGCAGGGCCTCGACACTCGAGCAGTACTTC. It translates to CASRASTLEQYF. The complete variable domain, with remaining parts taken from reference TRBV2 and TRBJ2-7, reads EPEVTQTPSHQVTQMGQEVILRCVPISNHLYFYWYRQILGQKVEFLVSFYNNEISEKSEIFDDQFSVERPDGSNFTLKIRSTKLEDSAMYFCASRASTLEQYFGPGTRLTVT.